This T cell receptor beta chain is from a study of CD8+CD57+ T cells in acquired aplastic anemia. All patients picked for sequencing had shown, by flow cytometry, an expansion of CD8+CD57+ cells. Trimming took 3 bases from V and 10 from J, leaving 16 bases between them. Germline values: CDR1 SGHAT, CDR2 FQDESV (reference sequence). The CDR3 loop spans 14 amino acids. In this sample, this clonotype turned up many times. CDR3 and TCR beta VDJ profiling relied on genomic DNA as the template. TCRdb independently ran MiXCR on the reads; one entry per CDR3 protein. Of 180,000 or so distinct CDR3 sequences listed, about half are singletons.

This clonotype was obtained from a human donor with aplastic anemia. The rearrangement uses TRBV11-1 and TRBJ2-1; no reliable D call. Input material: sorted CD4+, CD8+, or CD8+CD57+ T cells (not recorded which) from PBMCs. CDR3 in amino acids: CASSFPLVDGEQFF. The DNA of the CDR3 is TGTGCCAGCAGCTTCCCCCTCGTCGACGGGGAGCAGTTCTTC.